The clone carrying this TCR beta chain has a handful of counts. Its specificity is not known. The data were taken from a study of cytomegalovirus exposure and HLA in healthy donors. Overall study: Out of about 410 genotyped donors, about 81% belonged to the Caucasian-associated ancestry cluster.

Primers for the PCR totalled 60 Vbeta and 13 Jbeta. Methods used by the authors: About 10 million shared chains were among the 65 million to 85 million unique TCR beta chains that a later analysis counted. Only in-frame clones appear in the TCRdb table, and some are missing; sequencing was by immunoSEQ multiplex PCR. Clonal size and the V and J genes are those of that table, whereas D and trimming came from the DNA. The sample has 160,000 or so clones, 77% seen once; the top ten hold approximately 3.7%. The study's findings and limits: Specificity of a few CMV-associated chains for CMV antigens was verified in vitro. By HLA locus, TCR association rates varied in a later analysis, with DRB1 showing the most and HLA-C the fewest.

The clonotype was recovered from a man aged 25-40 years in good health and CMV-seropositive. Sequenced sample: PBMCs.

For the CDR3, the DNA is TGCGCCAGCAGCTCCTCAGGGGGTATGAACACTGAAGCTTTCTTT. It is translated as CASSSSGGMNTEAFF. V usage is TRBV5-1 and J usage is TRBJ1-1; 7 nucleotides match TRBD1. This CDR3 spans 15 amino acids. V shed 3 bases, J shed 0 bases, and the junction held 5 bases outside the gene matches. Germline V gives CDR1 SGHRS, CDR2 YFSETQ.